These 10 T cell receptor beta chains were sequenced from one sample in a study of T cell changes during pregnancy in multiple sclerosis. Clones were sequenced by immunoSEQ multiplex PCR, and TCRdb holds only the in-frame ones, with some missing. The sample consists of 20,000 to 30,000 clones, more than 75% of them appearing once. Sequenced here: CD4+ T cells from peripheral blood mononuclear cells, sampled in the first trimester of pregnancy. These receptors were taken from a female donor in good health, enrolled as a control in a pregnancy study.

The chain carries TRBV29-1 and TRBJ1-2; the D gene is possibly TRBD1 (5 bases). Germline V CDR1 and CDR2: SQVTM, ANQGSEA. Trimming left V 4 bases short and J 8 bases short, with 23 bases between. The CDR3 is 15 residues long. The CDR3 coding sequence is TGCAGCGTTGGAGGAGGTGTGTCGGGGGTTGGCGGCTACACCTTC. It encodes CSVGGGVSGVGGYTF.

J is TRBJ1-1 and V is TRBV18, with no clear D. This CDR3 contains 16 residues. Per the germline V gene, CDR1 is KGHSH and CDR2 is LQKENI. V lost 0 bases to trimming and J lost 1 base, with 12 bases between them. Here the CDR3 reads CASSPPSRHQNTEAFF. The CDR3 nucleotides are TGTGCCAGCTCACCACCGAGCCGACACCAGAACACTGAAGCTTTCTTT.

The rearrangement uses TRBV27 and TRBJ2-7; D possibly corresponds to TRBD1 (6 bases). The CDR3 extends over 15 amino acids. Germline-derived CDR1 and CDR2 are MNHEY and SMNVEV (reference sequence). The germline V and J ends were trimmed by 5 bases and 5 bases, with 19 bases remaining between them. The CDR3, as DNA: TGTGCCAGCAGTCCCCCGGACAGACCCTGGCACGAGCAGTACTTC. Its translation: CASSPPDRPWHEQYF.

The chain uses TRBV29-1 and TRBJ1-1, with 9 positions matching TRBD1. CDR3 length: 14 residues. After removal of 6 bases from V and 1 base from J, the junction contained 6 bases not matched to a gene. Germline CDR1 reads SQVTM; CDR2 reads ANQGSEA. The CDR3 DNA sequence: TGCAGCGTCCGCGTGACAGGGGGGAACACTGAAGCTTTCTTT. This encodes CSVRVTGGNTEAFF.

The V gene is TRBV7-9, the J gene TRBJ1-3; no reliable D call. Trimming shortened V by 5 bases and J by 6 bases, and 8 bases separated the two germline ends. In germline, CDR1 is SEHNR, CDR2 FQNEAQ (reference sequence). CDR3 length: 12 residues. DNA of the CDR3: TGTGCCAGCAGCACGAGGGTAAACACCATATATTTT. Its protein product is CASSTRVNTIYF. Full variable domain (rest looked up from reference TRBV7-9 and TRBJ1-3): DTGVSQNPRHKITKRGQNVTFRCDPISEHNRLYWYRQTLGQGPEFLTYFQNEAQLEKSRLLSDRFSAERPKGSFSTLEIQRTEQGDSAMYLCASSTRVNTIYFGEGSWLTVV.

The CDR3 sequence is CASSSTGGSQETQYF. In nucleotides, the CDR3 is TGCGCCAGCAGCTCGACAGGGGGCTCCCAAGAGACCCAGTACTTC. The chain links TRBV5-1 to TRBJ2-5; 10 nucleotides line up with TRBD1. Germline-derived CDR1 and CDR2 are SGHRS and YFSETQ. V lost 3 bases and J lost 1; bases outside the gene matches: 3. The CDR3 extends over 15 amino acids. Full variable domain (missing parts from reference TRBV5-1 and TRBJ2-5): KAGVTQTPRYLIKTRGQQVTLSCSPISGHRSVSWYQQTPGQGLQFLFEYFSETQRNKGNFPGRFSGRQFSNSRSEMNVSTLELGDSALYLCASSSTGGSQETQYFGPGTRLLVL.

This clone occurred a few times. This rearrangement joins TRBV7-2 to TRBJ1-6; D uncertain. The ends were cut back, 5 bases at V and 3 bases at J, with 8 bases in the middle. The length of the CDR3 is 14 residues. From germline, CDR1 is SGHTA and CDR2 FQGNSA. As DNA, the CDR3 is TGTGCCAGCAGCCGAGTCGGCTATAATTCACCCCTCCACTTT. Translating gives CASSRVGYNSPLHF.

V gene TRBV11-2 combines with J gene TRBJ2-2; 10 bases match TRBD2. The CDR3 extends over 17 amino acids. V lost 5 bases and J lost 1; bases outside the gene matches: 7. Germline V CDR1 and CDR2: SGHAT, FQNNGV. The CDR3 bases are TGTGCCAGCAGCCGGCAATTAGCGGGGGGGAACACCGGGGAGCTGTTTTTT. Residues: CASSRQLAGGNTGELFF.

The chain uses TRBV7-2 and TRBJ1-1; a weak D match, TRBD1 (6 bases). Between the trimmed V and J ends, which lost 2 bases and 3 bases, there was a span of 13 bases. Germline values: CDR1 SGHTA, CDR2 FQGNSA. The CDR3 covers 15 residues. The CDR3 region is CASSLSAGGHTEAFF. The CDR3 DNA follows: TGTGCCAGCAGCTTATCCGCGGGGGGGCACACTGAAGCTTTCTTT.

The chain uses TRBV27 and TRBJ2-3, with TRBD2 matching over 10 bases. Germline CDR1 is MNHEY and CDR2 is SMNVEV (reference sequence). The junction had 4 bases not matched to a gene; V was cut back by 5 bases and J by 5 bases. This CDR3 spans 14 amino acids. CDR3 bases: TGTGCCAGCAGTCTCAGCGGGAGGGGAGATACGCAGTATTTT. It yields the protein CASSLSGRGDTQYF.